The next 7 T cell receptor beta chains were all read from a single sample in a study of blood T cells in healthy people across ages. Through a sample-barcoded 5' primer and a J-beta primer mix, a second PCR was run for roughly 7 to 12 cycles. TCRdb ran MiXCR on the 5' RACE reads and lists one entry per CDR3 protein. The profile shows about 1.1 million distinct CDR3 sequences, around two fifths of them singletons. Sequencing input: blood. The receptor source for this set is a man in his late teens or twenties in good health.

A few counts support this clonotype. The chain links TRBV4-3 to TRBJ1-1; D is uncertain. CDR1 is LGHNA, CDR2 YSLEER, per germline. CDR3 length equals 11 residues. The ends were cut back, 2 bases at V and 11 bases at J, with 9 bases in the middle. CDR3 sequence: CASSQRDRAFF. The CDR3 nucleotides are TGCGCCAGCAGCCAACGAGATCGCGCTTTCTTT.

The rearrangement links TRBV27 to TRBJ2-1, with TRBD1 matching 9 bases. The CDR3 extends over 17 amino acids. The germline CDR1 and CDR2 sequences are MNHEY and SMNVEV (reference sequence). Trimming removed 4 bases from V and 0 bases from J; junction bases left unmatched: 7. The chain's CDR3 is CASSWGTGLSSYNEQFF. The CDR3 DNA reads TGTGCCAGCAGTTGGGGGACAGGGCTTAGCTCCTACAATGAGCAGTTCTTC.

This clonotype was counted a few times. An end of the junction differs from the germline gene, which may be a read error. The genes are TRBV6-2 or TRBV6-3 and TRBJ2-7; 7 bases are shared with TRBD2. The V gene's germline CDR1 is MNHEY and CDR2 SVGEGT. This CDR3 comprises 13 residues. The CDR3 nucleotides read TGTGCCAGCGGTTACGGCGGGGGCTACGAGCAGTACTTC. This encodes CASGYGGGYEQYF.

CDR3 DNA: TGTGCCATCAGTGGCGCCTACAATGAGCAGTTCTTC. It encodes CAISGAYNEQFF. The chain carries TRBV10-3 and TRBJ2-1; D uncertain. The V end lost 4 bases, the J end lost 2 bases, and 3 bases lay between the germline ends. This CDR3 spans 12 amino acids. Germline V gene data show CDR1 as ENHRY and CDR2 as SYGVKD.

This rearrangement joins TRBV9 to TRBJ2-7; 15 bases are shared with TRBD2. After removal of 3 bases from V and 7 bases from J, the junction contained 14 bases not matched to a gene. The CDR3 totals 18 residues. The germline V gene has CDR1 SGDLS and CDR2 YYNGEE. In nucleotides, the CDR3 is TGTGCCAGCAGCGACGGGACTAGCGGGGGGACGACTTACAATGAGCAGTACTTC. Translating gives CASSDGTSGGTTYNEQYF.

V is TRBV7-2 and J is TRBJ2-3; D gene uncertain. CDR1 is SGHTA and CDR2 is FQGNSA in the germline V gene. Trimming stripped 4 bases from V and 5 bases from J, with 7 bases between. The CDR3 spans 12 residues. CDR3 coding DNA: TGTGCCAGCAGCTCCCACATAGATACGCAGTATTTT. It codes for CASSSHIDTQYF.

This clonotype was detected ten times or more. The rearrangement joins TRBV4-2 to TRBJ2-5; D may match TRBD1 or TRBD2 (5 bases each). CDR3 size: 16 residues. CDR1 is LGHNA and CDR2 is YNFKEQ in the germline V gene. V lost 2 bases to trimming and J lost 5 bases, with 18 bases between them. This CDR3 is CASSQIVGASGETQYF. CDR3 bases: TGTGCCAGCAGCCAAATCGTCGGGGCGTCGGGGGAGACCCAGTACTTC.